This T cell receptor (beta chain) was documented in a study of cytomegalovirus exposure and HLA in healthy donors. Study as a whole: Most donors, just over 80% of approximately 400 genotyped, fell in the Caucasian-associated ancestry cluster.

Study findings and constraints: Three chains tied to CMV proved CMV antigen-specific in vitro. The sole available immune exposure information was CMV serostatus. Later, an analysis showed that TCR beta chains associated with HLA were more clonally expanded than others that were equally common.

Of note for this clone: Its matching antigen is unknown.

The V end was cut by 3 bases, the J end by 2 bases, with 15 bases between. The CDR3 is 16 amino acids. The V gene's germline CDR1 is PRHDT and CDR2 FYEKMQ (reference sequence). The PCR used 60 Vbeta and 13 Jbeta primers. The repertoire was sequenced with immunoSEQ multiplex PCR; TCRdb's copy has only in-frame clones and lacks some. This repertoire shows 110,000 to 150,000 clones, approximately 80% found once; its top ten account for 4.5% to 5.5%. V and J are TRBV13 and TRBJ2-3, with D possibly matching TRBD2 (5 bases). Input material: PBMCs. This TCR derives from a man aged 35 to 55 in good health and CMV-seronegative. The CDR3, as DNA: TGTGCCAGCAGCTTCCCCACGGGGAGATCCACAGATACGCAGTATTTT. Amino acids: CASSFPTGRSTDTQYF.